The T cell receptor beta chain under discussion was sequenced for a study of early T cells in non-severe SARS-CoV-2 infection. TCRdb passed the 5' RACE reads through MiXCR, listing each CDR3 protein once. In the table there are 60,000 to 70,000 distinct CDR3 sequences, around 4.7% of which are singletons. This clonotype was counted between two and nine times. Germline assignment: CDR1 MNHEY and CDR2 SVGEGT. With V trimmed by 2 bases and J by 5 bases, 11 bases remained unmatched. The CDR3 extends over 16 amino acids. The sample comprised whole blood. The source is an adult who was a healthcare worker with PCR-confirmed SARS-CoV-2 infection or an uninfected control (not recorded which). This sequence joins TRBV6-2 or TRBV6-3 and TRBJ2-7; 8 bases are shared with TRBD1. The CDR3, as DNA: TGTGCCAGCAGTTACCTACCCAGGACAGGGAGAGACGAGCAGTACTTC. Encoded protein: CASSYLPRTGRDEQYF.